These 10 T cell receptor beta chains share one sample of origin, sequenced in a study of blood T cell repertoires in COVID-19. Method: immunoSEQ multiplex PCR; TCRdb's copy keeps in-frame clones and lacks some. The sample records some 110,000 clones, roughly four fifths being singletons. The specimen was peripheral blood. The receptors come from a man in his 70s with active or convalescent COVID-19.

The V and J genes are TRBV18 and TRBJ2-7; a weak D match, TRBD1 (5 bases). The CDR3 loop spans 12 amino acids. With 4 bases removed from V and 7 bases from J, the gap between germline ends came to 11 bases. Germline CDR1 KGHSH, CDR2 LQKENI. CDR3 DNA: TGTGCCAGCTCACAAATACGACAGGAGCAGTACTTC. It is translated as CASSQIRQEQYF.

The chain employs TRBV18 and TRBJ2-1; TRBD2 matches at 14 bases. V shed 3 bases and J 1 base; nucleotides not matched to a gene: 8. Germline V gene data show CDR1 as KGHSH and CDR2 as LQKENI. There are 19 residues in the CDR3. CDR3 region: CASSPRGLAGEGSYNEQFF. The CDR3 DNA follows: TGTGCCAGCTCACCGAGGGGACTAGCGGGAGAAGGGTCCTACAATGAGCAGTTCTTC.

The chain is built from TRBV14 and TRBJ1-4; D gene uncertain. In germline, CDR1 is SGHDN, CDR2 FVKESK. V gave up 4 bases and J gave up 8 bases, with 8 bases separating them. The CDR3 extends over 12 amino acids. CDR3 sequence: CASSRAGEKLFF. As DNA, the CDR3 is TGTGCCAGCAGCCGGGCGGGGGAAAAACTGTTTTTT.

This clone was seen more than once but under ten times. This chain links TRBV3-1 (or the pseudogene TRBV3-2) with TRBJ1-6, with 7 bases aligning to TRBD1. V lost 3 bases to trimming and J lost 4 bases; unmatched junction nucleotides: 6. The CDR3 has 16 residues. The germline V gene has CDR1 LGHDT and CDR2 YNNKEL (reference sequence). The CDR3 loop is CASSQAGQVYNSPLHF. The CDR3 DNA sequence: TGTGCCAGCAGCCAGGCTGGACAGGTTTATAATTCACCCCTCCACTTT.

CDR3 sequence: CASSLSWRGTYEQYF. The DNA for the CDR3 is TGTGCCAGCAGTTTATCGTGGCGGGGAACCTACGAGCAGTACTTC. The chain is built from TRBV27 and TRBJ2-7, with D tentatively TRBD2 (6 bases). Trimming shortened V by 0 bases and J by 2 bases, and 11 bases separated the two germline ends. Germline V gene data show CDR1 as MNHEY and CDR2 as SMNVEV (reference sequence). The CDR3 has 15 amino acids.

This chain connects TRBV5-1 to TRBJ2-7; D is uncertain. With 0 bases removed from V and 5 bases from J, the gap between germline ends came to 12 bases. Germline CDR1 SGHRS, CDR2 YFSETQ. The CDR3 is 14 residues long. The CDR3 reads CASSLVSRLDEQYF. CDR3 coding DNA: TGCGCCAGCAGCTTGGTATCGAGGTTAGACGAGCAGTACTTC.

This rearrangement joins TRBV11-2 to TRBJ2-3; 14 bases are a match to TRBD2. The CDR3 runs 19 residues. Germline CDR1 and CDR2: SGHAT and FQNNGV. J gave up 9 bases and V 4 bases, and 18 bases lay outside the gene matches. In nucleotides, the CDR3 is TGTGCCAGCAGCTCCTCGGCCGCGGGACTAGCGGGAGCCGGCCTCACGCAGTATTTT. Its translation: CASSSSAAGLAGAGLTQYF.

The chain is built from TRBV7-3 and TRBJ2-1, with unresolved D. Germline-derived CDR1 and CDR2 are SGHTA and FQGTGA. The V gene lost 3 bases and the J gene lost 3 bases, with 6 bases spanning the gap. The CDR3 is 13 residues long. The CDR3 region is CASSFSSYNEQFF. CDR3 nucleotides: TGTGCCAGCAGCTTTTCGAGCTACAATGAGCAGTTCTTC.

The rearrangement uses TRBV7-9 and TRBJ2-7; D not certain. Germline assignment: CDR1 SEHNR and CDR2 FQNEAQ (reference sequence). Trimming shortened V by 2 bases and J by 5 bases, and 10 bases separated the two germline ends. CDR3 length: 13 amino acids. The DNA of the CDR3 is TGTGCCAGCAGCTTAACGAGCGCCCACGAGCAGTACTTC. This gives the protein CASSLTSAHEQYF.

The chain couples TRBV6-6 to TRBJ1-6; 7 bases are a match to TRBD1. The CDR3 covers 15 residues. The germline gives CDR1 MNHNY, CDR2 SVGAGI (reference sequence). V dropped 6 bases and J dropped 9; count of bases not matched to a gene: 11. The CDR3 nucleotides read TGTGCCAGCAGGACAGGGACCTCAGGGGGTTCACCCCTCCACTTT. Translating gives CASRTGTSGGSPLHF.